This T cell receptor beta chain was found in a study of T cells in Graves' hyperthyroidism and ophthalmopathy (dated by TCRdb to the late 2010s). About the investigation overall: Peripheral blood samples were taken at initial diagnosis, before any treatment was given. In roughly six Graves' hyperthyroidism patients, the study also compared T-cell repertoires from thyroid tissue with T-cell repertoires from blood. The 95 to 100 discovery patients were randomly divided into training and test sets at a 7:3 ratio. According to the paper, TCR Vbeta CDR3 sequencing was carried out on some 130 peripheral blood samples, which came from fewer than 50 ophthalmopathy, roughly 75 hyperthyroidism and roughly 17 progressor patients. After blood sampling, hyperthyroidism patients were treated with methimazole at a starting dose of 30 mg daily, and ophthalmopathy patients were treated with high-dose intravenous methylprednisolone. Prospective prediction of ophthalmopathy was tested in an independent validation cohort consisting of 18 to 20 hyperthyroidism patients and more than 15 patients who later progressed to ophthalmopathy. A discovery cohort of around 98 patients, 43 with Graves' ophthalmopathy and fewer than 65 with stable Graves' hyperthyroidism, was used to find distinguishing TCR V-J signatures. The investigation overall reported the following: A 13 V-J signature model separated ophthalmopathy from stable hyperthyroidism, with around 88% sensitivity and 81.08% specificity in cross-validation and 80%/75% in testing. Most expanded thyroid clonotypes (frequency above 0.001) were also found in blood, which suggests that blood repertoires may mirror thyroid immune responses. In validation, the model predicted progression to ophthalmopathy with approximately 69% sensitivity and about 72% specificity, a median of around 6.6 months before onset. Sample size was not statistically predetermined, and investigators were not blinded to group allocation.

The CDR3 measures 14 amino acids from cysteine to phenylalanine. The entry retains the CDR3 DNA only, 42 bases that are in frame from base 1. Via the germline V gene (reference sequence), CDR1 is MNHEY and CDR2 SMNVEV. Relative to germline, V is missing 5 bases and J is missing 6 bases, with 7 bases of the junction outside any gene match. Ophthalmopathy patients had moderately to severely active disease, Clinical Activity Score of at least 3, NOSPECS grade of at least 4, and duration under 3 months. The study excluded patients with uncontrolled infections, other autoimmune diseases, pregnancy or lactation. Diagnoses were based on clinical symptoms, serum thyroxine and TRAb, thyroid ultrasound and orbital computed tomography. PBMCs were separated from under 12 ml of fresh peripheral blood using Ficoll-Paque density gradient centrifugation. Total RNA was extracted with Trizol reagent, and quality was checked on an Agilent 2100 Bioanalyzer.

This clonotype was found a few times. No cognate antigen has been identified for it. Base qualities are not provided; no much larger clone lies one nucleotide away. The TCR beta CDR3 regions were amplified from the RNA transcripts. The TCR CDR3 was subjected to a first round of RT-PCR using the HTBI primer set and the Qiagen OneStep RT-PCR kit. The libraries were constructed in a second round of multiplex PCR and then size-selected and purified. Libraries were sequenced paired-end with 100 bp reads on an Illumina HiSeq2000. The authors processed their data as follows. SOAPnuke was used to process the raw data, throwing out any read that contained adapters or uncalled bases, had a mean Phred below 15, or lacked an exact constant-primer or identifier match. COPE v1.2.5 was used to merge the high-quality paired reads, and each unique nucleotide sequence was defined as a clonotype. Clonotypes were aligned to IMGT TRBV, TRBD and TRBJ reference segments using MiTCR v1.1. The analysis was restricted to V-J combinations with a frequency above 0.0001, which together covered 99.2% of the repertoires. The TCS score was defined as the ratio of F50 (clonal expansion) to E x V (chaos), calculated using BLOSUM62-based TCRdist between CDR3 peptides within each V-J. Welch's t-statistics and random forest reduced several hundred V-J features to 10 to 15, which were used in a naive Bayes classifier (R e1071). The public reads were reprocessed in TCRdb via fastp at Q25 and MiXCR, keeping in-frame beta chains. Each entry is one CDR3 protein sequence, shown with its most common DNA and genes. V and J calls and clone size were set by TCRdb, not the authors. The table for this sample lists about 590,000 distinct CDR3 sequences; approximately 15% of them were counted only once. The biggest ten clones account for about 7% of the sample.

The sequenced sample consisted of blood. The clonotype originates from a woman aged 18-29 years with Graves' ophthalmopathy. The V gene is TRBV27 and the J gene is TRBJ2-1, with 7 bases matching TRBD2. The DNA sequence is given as TGTGCCAGCAGTATTAGGACTAGAACCAATGAGCAGTTCTTC. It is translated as CASSIRTRTNEQFF.